This T cell receptor beta chain is from a study of cytomegalovirus exposure and HLA in healthy donors. The CDR3 covers 15 residues. Unmatched junction bases numbered 10, after V lost 0 bases and J lost 11 bases. The V gene's germline CDR1 is MNHEY and CDR2 SVGAGI. Using immunoSEQ multiplex PCR, the repertoire was profiled, and TCRdb retains in-frame clones only, with some absent. The sample holds approximately 100,000 clones, around 90% seen once. The sample comprised PBMCs. The chain couples TRBV6-5 to TRBJ2-3; 8 positions match TRBD1. This receptor was identified in a woman younger than 35 in good health and CMV-seropositive. The CDR3: CASSYSDRGWWVQYF. The CDR3 nucleotides are TGTGCCAGCAGTTACTCCGACAGGGGATGGTGGGTGCAGTATTTT.